This TCR beta chain was found in a study of shared clonotypes between healthy human individuals. Study outcomes and limitations: A few donors had 5% to 6% of their naive CD4 clonotypes in common.

Per the germline V gene, CDR1 is SGHRS and CDR2 is YFSETQ. Trimming shortened V by 3 bases and J by 3 bases, and 13 bases separated the two germline ends. The CDR3 sequence is 15 residues long. As concerns this clone: The antigen is not known.

Profiled with immunoSEQ multiplex PCR; TCRdb holds only in-frame clones, not every one. The sample carries around 1,100,000 clones, 70% to 85% recorded once. The sequence was collected from a man younger than 30 in good health. Some clones in this sample may be carry-over from other donors' samples. Sequencing used memory CD4+ T cells from PBMCs. Subset of the sample: CD45RA-negative fraction. This chain links TRBV5-1 with TRBJ1-3; a weak D match, TRBD1 (6 bases). The CDR3 DNA reads TGCGCCAGCAGCTCAGGGGACTTATATGGAAACACCATATATTTT. As protein: CASSSGDLYGNTIYF.